This T cell receptor beta chain was found in a study of neurological immune-mediated disorders. With 10-nucleotide random UMIs included, cDNA was synthesized by 5'RACE. TCRdb recomputed calls from the 5' RACE reads with MiXCR, one row per CDR3 protein. The table shows roughly 57,000 distinct CDR3 sequences, with roughly 7.7% occurring only once. This clonotype showed up many times. Its antigen is still unknown. There are 20 residues in the CDR3. Trimming removed 0 bases from V and 4 bases from J; junction bases left unmatched: 15. Germline V gives CDR1 LGHNA, CDR2 YSLEER. Time point noted: longitudinal time-point 3. Study outcomes and limitations: The greatest TCR clonal expansion occurred in HTLV-1-associated myelopathy and the least in multiple sclerosis, which fell below healthy controls.

The chain couples TRBV4-3 to TRBJ2-6; 7 bases match TRBD1. The sample taken for sequencing was PBMCs. The sequence was obtained from a woman in her thirties or forties in good health. CDR3 in amino acids: CASSQEAGTAGVLGANVLTF. For the CDR3, the DNA is TGCGCCAGCAGCCAAGAGGCCGGGACAGCAGGGGTTCTCGGGGCCAACGTCCTGACTTTC.